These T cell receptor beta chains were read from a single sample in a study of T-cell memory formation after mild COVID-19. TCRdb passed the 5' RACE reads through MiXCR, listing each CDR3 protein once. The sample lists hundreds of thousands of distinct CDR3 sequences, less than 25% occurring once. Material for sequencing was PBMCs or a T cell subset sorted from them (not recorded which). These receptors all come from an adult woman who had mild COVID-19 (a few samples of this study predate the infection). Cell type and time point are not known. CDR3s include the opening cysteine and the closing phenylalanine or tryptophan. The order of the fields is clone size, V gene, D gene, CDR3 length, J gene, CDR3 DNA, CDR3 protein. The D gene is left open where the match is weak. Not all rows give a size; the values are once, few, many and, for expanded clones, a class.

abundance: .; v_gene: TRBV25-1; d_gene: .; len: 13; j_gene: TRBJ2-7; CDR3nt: TGTGCCAGCAGTGATTGGGCCATCCACGAGCAGTACTTC; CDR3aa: CASSDWAIHEQYF
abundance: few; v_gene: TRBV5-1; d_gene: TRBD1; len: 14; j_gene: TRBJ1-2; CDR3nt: TGCGCCAGCAGCTCGGAGGGGACAGGGGAACCCTACACCTTC; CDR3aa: CASSSEGTGEPYTF
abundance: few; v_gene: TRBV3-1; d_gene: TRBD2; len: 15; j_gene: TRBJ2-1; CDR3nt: TGTGCCAGCAGCCAAGATCCGGGGGGGCGGGATGAGCAGTTCTTC; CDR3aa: CASSQDPGGRDEQFF
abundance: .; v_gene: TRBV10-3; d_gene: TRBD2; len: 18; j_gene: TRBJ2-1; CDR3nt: TGTGCCATCAGTGAGTCGGGGGGCTTAGCGGGAGGACGGGATGAGCAGTTCTTC; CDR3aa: CAISESGGLAGGRDEQFF
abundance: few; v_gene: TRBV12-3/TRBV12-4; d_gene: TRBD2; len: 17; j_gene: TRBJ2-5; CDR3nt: TGTGCCAGCAGTTTATACGGCGCGGGAGCGCCCGGGGAGACCCAGTACTTC; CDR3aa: CASSLYGAGAPGETQYF
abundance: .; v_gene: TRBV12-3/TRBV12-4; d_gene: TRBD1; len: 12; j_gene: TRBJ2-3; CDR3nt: TGTGCCAGCAGTATCAGGGGGGATACGCAGTATTTT; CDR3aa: CASSIRGDTQYF
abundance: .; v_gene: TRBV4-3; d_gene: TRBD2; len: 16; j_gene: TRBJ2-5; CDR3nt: TGCGCCAGCAGCCAAGGACTAGCGGGATTTATGGAGACCCAGTACTTC; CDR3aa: CASSQGLAGFMETQYF
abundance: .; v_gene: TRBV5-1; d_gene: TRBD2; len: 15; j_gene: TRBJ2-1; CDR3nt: TGCGCCAGCTCACTTGGGACTAGCGGGGAGGGTGAGCAGTTCTTC; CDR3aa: CASSLGTSGEGEQFF
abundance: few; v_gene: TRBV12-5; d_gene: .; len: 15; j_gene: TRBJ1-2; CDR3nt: TGTGCTAGTGGCCCCCCGGTTCCAGTGGTCTATGGCTACACCTTC; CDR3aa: CASGPPVPVVYGYTF
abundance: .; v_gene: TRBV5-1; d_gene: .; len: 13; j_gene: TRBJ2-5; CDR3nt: TGCGCCAGCAGCTCCTCGTACCAAGAGACCCAGTACTTC; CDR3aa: CASSSSYQETQYF
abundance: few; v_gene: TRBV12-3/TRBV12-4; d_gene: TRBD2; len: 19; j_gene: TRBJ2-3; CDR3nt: TGTGCCAGCAGGGATGCCGGGACTAGCGGGATCAGTCGCACAGATACGCAGTATTTT; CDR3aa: CASRDAGTSGISRTDTQYF
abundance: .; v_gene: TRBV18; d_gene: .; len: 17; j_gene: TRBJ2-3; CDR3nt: TGTGCCAGCTCACCACAGAATCAGCGGAGGTCAGGGGATACGCAGTATTTT; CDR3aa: CASSPQNQRRSGDTQYF
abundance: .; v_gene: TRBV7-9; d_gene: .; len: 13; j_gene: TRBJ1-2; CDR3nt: TGTGCCAGCAGCCTACTTGAATTCTATGGCTACACCTTC; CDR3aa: CASSLLEFYGYTF
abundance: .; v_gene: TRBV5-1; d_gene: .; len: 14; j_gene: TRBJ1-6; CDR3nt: TGCGCCAGCAGCTTACAGGGACATAATTCACCCCTCCACTTT; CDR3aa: CASSLQGHNSPLHF
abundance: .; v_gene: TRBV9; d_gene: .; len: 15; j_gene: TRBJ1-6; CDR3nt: TGTGCCAGCAGTGACAGGCTGAGCCCTAATTCACCCCTCCACTTT; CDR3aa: CASSDRLSPNSPLHF
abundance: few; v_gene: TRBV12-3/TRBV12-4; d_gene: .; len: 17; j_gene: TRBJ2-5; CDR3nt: TGTGCCAGCAGTTACTCTTATGCGGGAACAGCGGAGGAGACCCAGTACTTC; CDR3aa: CASSYSYAGTAEETQYF